This T cell receptor beta chain was identified during a study of vaccination and CD4 T cells after COVID-19. Study-wide context: Post-diagnosis, post-COVID samples were collected after a median about 100 days, ranging 35 to 161. Median time from second vaccine dose to sampling was 72 days (14 to 241). The study's findings and limits: A comparatively limited set of convalescent patients was examined, with no early post-infection timepoints. Spike mono-reactivity was found in 304 of the 307 vaccine-specific clones identified in convalescent patients.

Notes on this clonotype: Its antigen is unidentified.

The J segment lost 4 bases and the V segment lost 3 bases, leaving 5 bases of the junction unmatched. Per the germline V gene, CDR1 is SGHRS and CDR2 is YFSETQ. The CDR3 covers 14 residues. Treatment given: roughly 11-day PBMC culture with coronavirus spike peptide pools or control peptides (ViraFEST assay). It was before the COVID-19 pandemic (2011-2018) that the unexposed donor's CD4+ T cells were collected. With the Oncomine TCR Beta short-read assay, DNA from cultured CD4+ T cells was sequenced. TCRdb passed the PCR reads through MiXCR, listing each CDR3 protein once. The repertoire has 4,000 to 5,000 distinct CDR3 sequences, roughly 60% of them found once; the top ten carry approximately 34%.

The rearrangement joins TRBV5-1 to TRBJ2-7, with 9 bases lining up with TRBD1. This sequence originates from a human donor in good health. Sequencing used CD4+ T cells from blood, cultured in vitro. The CDR3 loop is CASSSSTGGYEQYF. The DNA for the CDR3 is TGCGCCAGCAGCTCTTCGACAGGGGGGTACGAGCAGTACTTC.